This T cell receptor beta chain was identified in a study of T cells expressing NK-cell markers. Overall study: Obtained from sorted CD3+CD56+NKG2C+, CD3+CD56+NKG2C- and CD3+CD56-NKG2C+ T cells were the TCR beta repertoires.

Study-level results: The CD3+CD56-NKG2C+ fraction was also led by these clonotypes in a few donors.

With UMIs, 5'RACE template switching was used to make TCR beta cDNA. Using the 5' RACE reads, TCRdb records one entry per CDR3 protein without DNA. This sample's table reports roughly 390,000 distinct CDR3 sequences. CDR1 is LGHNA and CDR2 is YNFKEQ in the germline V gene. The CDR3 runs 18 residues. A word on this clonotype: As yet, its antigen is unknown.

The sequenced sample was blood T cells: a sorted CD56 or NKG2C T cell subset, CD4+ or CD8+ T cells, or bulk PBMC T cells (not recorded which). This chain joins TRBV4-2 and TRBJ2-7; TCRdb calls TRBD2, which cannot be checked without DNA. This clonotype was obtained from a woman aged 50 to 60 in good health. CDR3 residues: CASSQDWGTSGSWYEQYF.